The entry that follows covers one T cell receptor (beta chain) sequence. Trimming at V came to 2 bases and at J to 0 bases, leaving 3 bases not matched to a gene. Germline V gene data show CDR1 as SGHRS and CDR2 as YFSETQ. The CDR3 covers 16 residues. The sample belongs to a study of technical replicates of blood from a handful of donors. Clones were sequenced by immunoSEQ multiplex PCR, and TCRdb holds only the in-frame ones, with some missing. The sample shows about 80,000 clones, around 94% of them seen only once. This clonotype was obtained from a human donor in good health. Material for sequencing was T cells isolated from PBMCs. The chain employs TRBV5-1 and TRBJ2-3; 10 bases line up with TRBD2. In nucleotides, the CDR3 is TGCGCCAGCAGCTTAGGACTAGCGGCTAGCACAGATACGCAGTATTTT. Its protein is CASSLGLAASTDTQYF.